The rows below give T cell receptor beta chains drawn from one sample of a study of blood T cell repertoires in COVID-19. Repertoires were generated with immunoSEQ multiplex PCR, while TCRdb's copy carries only in-frame clones and drops some. Of about 130,000 clones detected, about 80% appear once; the ten largest clones hold around 11%. The sample taken for sequencing was peripheral blood. These receptors were taken from a man in his 60s with acute or convalescent COVID-19. CDR3s include the opening cysteine and the closing phenylalanine or tryptophan. The order of the fields is V gene, clone size, D gene, J gene, CDR3 DNA, CDR3 protein. The D gene is left open where the match is weak. Size is omitted from some rows. Given values are once, few, many or a class for expanded clones.

TRBV27	.	.	TRBJ2-7	TGTGCCAGCAGTTTATCTTTAGCCTCCTACGAGCAGTACTTC	CASSLSLASYEQYF
TRBV9	.	.	TRBJ1-5	TGTGCCAGCAGCGTAGAGGCAGGGGTAGGCAATCAGCCCCAGCATTTT	CASSVEAGVGNQPQHF
TRBV12-3/TRBV12-4	.	.	TRBJ1-5	TGTGCCAGCATCGGACAAGACGAGGGGGCCCAGCATTTT	CASIGQDEGAQHF
TRBV7-9	.	TRBD1	TRBJ2-3	TGTGCCAGCAGCTTTGGACAGGGCACAGATACGCAGTATTTT	CASSFGQGTDTQYF
TRBV6-5	.	.	TRBJ1-6	TGTGCCAGCAGTTACTCTGCGATCTCCTATAATTCACCCCTCCACTTT	CASSYSAISYNSPLHF
TRBV24-1	once	TRBD2	TRBJ2-5	TGTGCCACCAGTGACACCTCCGGGGCGGGAGGTTTGGAGACCCAGTACTTC	CATSDTSGAGGLETQYF
TRBV5-1	.	TRBD2	TRBJ2-1	TGCGCCAGCAAATTAGCGGGAGGGGCCCTAAATGAGCAGTTCTTC	CASKLAGGALNEQFF
TRBV18	.	TRBD1	TRBJ1-3	TGTGCCAGCTCACCAGGACAGGCGAACTCTGGAAACACCATATATTTT	CASSPGQANSGNTIYF
TRBV3-1/TRBV3-2	.	.	TRBJ1-3	TGTGCCAGCAGCCAAGCCCCACAGGGAATCGCGGGAAACACCATATATTTT	CASSQAPQGIAGNTIYF
TRBV6-1	.	.	TRBJ2-1	TGTGCCAGCAGTGGGACAGAAAGCTCCAAGAAGTACAATGAGCAGTTCTTC	CASSGTESSKKYNEQFF
TRBV5-4	.	.	TRBJ1-4	TGTGCCAGCAGCTCTGGCGGGGTTGCTAATGAAAAACTGTTTTTT	CASSSGGVANEKLFF